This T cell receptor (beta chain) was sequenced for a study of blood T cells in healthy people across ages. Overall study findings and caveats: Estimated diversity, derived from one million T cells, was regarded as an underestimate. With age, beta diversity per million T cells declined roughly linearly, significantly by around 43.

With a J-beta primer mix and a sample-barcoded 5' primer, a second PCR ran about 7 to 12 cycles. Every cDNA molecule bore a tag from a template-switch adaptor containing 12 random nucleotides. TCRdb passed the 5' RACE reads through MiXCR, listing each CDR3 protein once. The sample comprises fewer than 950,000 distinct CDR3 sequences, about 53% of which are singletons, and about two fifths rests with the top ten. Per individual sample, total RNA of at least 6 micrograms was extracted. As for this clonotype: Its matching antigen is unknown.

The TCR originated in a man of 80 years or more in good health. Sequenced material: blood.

The DNA of the CDR3 is TGTGCTTTTCGGGGGGTCGCTGGCTATGGCTACACCTTC. Encoded protein: CAFRGVAGYGYTF. The gene calls are TRBV30 and TRBJ1-2, with D possibly matching TRBD1 (5 bases). The CDR3 loop spans 13 amino acids. Germline loops: CDR1 GTSNPN, CDR2 SVGIG (reference sequence).